In this sample, the clone carrying this TCR beta chain turned up a few times. Its target is not known. These data belong to a study of T cell responses to AZD1222 COVID-19 vaccine. Trimming stripped 3 bases from V and 2 bases from J, with 8 bases between. Germline V gene data show CDR1 as SGHTA and CDR2 as FQGNSA. The CDR3 consists of 13 residues. Clones were read by immunoSEQ multiplex PCR, and TCRdb kept only the in-frame ones, dropping some. Counted here are about 130,000 clones, approximately 90% occurring once; the ten biggest clones make up more than 20%. Study findings and constraints: Spike was spanned by vaccine-associated CD4 TCRs, which were dominant at 160-218 and 743-854. At baseline, just a handful of AZD1222 recipients tested seropositive.

The sequence came from an adult in good health. This chain uses TRBV7-2 with TRBJ2-7, with D hard to call. Sample: peripheral blood, taken on day 0 of AZD1222 vaccination. The CDR3 reads CASSLVNPYEQYF. In nucleotides, the CDR3 is TGTGCCAGCAGCTTGGTAAACCCCTACGAGCAGTACTTC.